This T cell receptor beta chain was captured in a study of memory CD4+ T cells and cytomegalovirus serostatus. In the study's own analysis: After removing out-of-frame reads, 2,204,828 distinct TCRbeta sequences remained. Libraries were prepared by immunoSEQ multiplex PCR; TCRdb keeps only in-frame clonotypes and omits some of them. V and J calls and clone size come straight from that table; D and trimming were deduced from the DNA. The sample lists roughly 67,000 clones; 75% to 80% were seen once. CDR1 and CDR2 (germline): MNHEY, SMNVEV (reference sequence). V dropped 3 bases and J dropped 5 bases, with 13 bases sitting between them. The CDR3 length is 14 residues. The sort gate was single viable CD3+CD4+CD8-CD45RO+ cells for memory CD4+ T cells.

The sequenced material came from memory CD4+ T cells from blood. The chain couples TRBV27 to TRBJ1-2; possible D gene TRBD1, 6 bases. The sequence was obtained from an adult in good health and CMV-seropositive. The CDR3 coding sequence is TGTGCCAGCAGTTTCAGGGGCACGGCGTATGGCTACACCTTC. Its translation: CASSFRGTAYGYTF.